This T cell receptor (beta chain) derives from a study of blood T cell repertoires in COVID-19. Study-wide context: Sites across the United States, Italy and Spain contributed samples from acute and convalescent COVID-19. The cDNA or gDNA used as material had been derived from T cells, B-cell-depleted T cells, or PBMCs.

Original analysis: Estimates of nucleated cell counts were drawn from the amplification of reference gene primers. The repertoire was sequenced with immunoSEQ multiplex PCR; TCRdb's copy has only in-frame clones and lacks some. V, J and clone size reflect that table, while D and trimming were determined from the DNA. The table has about 310,000 clones, about nine tenths seen once. The CDR3 sequence is 15 residues long. V was shortened by 0 bases and J by 4 bases, with 12 bases between the two germline ends. The germline V gene encodes CDR1 LGHDT and CDR2 YNNKEL (reference sequence). The sample comprised peripheral blood. This chain uses TRBV3-1 (or the pseudogene TRBV3-2) with TRBJ1-1; D may be TRBD1 (5 bases). The receptor was derived from a middle-aged man with active or convalescent COVID-19. The CDR3 loop is CASSQDSWRGTEAFF. CDR3 in DNA: TGTGCCAGCAGCCAAGATAGTTGGAGGGGCACTGAAGCTTTCTTT.